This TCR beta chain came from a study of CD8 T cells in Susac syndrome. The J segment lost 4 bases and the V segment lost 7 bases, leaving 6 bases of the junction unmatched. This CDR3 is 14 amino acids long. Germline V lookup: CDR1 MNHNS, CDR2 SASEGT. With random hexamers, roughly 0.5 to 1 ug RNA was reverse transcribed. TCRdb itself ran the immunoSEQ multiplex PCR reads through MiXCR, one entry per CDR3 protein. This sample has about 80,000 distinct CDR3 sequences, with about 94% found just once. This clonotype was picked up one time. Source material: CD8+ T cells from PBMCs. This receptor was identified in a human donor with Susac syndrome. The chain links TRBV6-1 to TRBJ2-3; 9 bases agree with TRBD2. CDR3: CASKERGESDTQYF. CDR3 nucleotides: TGTGCCAGCAAGGAGCGGGGGGAGTCAGATACGCAGTATTTT.